This T cell receptor (beta chain) was captured by sequencing in a study of T cell clones after liver transplantation. This clone was seen many times. Germline-derived CDR1 and CDR2 are LGHNA and YNFKEQ. CDR3 length equals 14 residues. The trim removed 1 base at V and 8 bases at J, leaving 7 bases unmatched. Generated by immunoSEQ multiplex PCR, the TCRdb table keeps only in-frame clones and is missing some. The table shows more than 70,000 clones, with less than 90% occurring only once. The TCR sequence derives from a human patient who received a liver transplant. The graft donor may account for some of the T cells. Sequenced here: CD4+ T cells from blood, sampled at the 22-month timepoint. V usage is TRBV4-2 and J usage is TRBJ1-2; 7 bases align to TRBD1. The DNA for the CDR3 is TGTGCCAGCAGCCAAGGAGGAGGGGGCCGGGGCTACACCTTC. Translating gives CASSQGGGGRGYTF.